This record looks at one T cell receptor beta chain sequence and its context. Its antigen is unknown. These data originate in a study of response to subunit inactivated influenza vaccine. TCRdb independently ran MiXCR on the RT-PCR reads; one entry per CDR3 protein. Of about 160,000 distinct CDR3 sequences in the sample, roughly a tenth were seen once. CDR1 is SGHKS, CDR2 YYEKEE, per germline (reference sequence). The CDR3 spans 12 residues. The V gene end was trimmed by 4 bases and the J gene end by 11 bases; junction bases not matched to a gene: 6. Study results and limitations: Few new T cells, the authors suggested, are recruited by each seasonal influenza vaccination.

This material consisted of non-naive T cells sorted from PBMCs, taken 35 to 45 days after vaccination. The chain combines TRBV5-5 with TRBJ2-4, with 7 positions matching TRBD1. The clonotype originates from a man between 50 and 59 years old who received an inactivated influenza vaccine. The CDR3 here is CASSGEDRFQYF. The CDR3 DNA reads TGTGCCAGCAGCGGAGAGGACAGGTTTCAGTACTTC.